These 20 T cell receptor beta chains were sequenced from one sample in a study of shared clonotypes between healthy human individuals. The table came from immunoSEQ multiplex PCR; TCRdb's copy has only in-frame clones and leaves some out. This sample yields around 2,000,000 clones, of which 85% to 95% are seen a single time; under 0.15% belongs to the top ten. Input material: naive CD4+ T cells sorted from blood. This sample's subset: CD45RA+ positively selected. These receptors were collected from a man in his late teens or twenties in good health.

CDR3 sequence reads: CASSSRRRGGHNEQFF. The DNA for the CDR3 is TGTGCCAGCAGCTCCCGACGGCGGGGGGGCCACAATGAGCAGTTCTTC. The rearrangement links TRBV7-2 to TRBJ2-1; 9 nucleotides agree with TRBD2. The germline gives CDR1 SGHTA, CDR2 FQGNSA. This CDR3 has 16 amino acids. The trim removed 4 bases at V and 5 bases at J, leaving 9 bases unmatched.

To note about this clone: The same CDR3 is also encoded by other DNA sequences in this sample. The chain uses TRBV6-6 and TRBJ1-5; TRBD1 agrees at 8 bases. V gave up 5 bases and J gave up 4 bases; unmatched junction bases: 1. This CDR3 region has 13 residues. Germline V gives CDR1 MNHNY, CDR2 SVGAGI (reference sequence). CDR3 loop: CASSDRGNQPQHF. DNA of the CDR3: TGTGCCAGCAGTGACAGGGGAAATCAGCCCCAGCATTTT.

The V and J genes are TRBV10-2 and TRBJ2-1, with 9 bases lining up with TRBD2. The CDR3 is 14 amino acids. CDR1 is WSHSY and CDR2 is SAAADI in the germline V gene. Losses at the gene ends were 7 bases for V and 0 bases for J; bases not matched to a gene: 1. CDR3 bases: TGCGCCAGCACACTAGCGGGCTCCTACAATGAGCAGTTCTTC. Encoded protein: CASTLAGSYNEQFF.

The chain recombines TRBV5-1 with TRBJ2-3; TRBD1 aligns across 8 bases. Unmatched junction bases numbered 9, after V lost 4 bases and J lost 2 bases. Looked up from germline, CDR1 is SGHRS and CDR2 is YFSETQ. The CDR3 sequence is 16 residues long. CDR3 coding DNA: TGCGCCAGCAGCCCTCAGACAGGGGCGTCCACAGATACGCAGTATTTT. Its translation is CASSPQTGASTDTQYF. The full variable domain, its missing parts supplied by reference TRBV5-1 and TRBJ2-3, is KAGVTQTPRYLIKTRGQQVTLSCSPISGHRSVSWYQQTPGQGLQFLFEYFSETQRNKGNFPGRFSGRQFSNSRSEMNVSTLELGDSALYLCASSPQTGASTDTQYFGPGTRLTVL.

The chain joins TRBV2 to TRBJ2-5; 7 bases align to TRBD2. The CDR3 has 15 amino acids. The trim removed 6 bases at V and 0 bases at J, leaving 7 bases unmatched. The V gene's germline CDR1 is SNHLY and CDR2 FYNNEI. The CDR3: CASRILAWYQETQYF. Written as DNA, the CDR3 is TGTGCCAGCAGGATACTAGCGTGGTACCAAGAGACCCAGTACTTC.

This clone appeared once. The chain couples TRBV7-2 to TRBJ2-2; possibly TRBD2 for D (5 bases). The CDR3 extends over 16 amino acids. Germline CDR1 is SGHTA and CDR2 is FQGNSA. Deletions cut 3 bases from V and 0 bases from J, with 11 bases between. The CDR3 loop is CASSLFSGANTGELFF. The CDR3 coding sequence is TGTGCCAGCAGCTTGTTCTCCGGGGCGAACACCGGGGAGCTGTTTTTT.

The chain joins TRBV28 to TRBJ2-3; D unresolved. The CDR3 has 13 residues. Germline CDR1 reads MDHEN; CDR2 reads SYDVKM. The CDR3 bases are TGTGGGTGGTTCATTAAACGCACAGATACGCAGTATTTT. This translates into CGWFIKRTDTQYF.

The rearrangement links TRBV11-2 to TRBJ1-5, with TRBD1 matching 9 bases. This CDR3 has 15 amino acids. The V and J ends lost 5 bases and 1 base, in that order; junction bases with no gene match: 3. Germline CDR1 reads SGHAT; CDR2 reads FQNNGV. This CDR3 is CASSVGTGSNQPQHF. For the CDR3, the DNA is TGTGCCAGCAGCGTTGGGACAGGGAGCAATCAGCCCCAGCATTTT.

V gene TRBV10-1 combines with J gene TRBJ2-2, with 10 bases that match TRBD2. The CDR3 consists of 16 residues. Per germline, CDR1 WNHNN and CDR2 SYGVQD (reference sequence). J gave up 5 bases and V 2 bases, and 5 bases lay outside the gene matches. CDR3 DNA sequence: TGCGCCAGCAGTGAGGCTAGCGGGAGCGGTACCGGGGAGCTGTTTTTT. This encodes CASSEASGSGTGELFF.

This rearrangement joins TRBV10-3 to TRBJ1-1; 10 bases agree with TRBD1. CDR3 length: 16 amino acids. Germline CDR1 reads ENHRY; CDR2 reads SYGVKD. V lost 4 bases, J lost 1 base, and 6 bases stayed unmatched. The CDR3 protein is CAISGLRQGANTEAFF. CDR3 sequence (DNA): TGTGCCATCAGTGGATTAAGACAGGGGGCGAACACTGAAGCTTTCTTT.

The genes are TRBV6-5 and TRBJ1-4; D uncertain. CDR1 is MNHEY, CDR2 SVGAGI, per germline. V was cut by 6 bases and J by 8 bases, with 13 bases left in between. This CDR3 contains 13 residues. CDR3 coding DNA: TGTGCCAGCAGCCTCCAGGTTTCGGAAAAACTGTTTTTT. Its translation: CASSLQVSEKLFF.

CDR3 amino acids: CAITKGTSGLGNEQFF. CDR3 bases: TGTGCCATCACCAAGGGAACTAGCGGGCTGGGCAATGAGCAGTTCTTC. The J gene is TRBJ2-1, the V gene TRBV10-3; TRBD2 matches 9 bases. This CDR3 is 16 amino acids long. From germline, CDR1 is ENHRY and CDR2 SYGVKD. V trimming: 7 bases; J trimming: 6 bases; junction bases outside the gene matches: 13.

CDR3 in amino acids: CASSPAGDLYEQYF. The DNA of the CDR3 is TGCGCCAGCAGCCCGGCGGGTGACCTCTACGAGCAGTACTTC. The J gene is TRBJ2-7, the V gene TRBV5-1; the D gene is possibly TRBD2 (5 bases). This CDR3 contains 14 residues. The V end was cut by 4 bases, the J end by 3 bases, with 14 bases between. Germline V gene lookup returns CDR1 SGHRS and CDR2 YFSETQ.

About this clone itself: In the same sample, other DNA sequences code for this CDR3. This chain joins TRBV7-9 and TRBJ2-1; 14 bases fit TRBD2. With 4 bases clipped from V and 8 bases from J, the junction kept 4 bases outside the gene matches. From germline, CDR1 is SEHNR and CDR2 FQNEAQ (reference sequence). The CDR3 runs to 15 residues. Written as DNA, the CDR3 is TGTGCCAGCAGCTCGGGACTAGCGGGAGTAGATGAGCAGTTCTTC. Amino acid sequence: CASSSGLAGVDEQFF.

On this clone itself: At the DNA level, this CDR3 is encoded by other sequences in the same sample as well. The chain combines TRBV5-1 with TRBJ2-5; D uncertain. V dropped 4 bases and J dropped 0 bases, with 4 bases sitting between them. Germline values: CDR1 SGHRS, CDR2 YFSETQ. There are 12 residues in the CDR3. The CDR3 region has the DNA TGCGCCAGCAGCGCTAACCAAGAGACCCAGTACTTC. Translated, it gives CASSANQETQYF.

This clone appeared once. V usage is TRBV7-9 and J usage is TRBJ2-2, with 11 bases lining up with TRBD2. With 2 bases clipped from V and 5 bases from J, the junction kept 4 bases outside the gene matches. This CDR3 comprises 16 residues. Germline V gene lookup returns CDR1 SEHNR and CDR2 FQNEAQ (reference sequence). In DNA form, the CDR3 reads TGTGCCAGCAGCTTAAGGCTAGCGGGAGGAACCGGGGAGCTGTTTTTT. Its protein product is CASSLRLAGGTGELFF. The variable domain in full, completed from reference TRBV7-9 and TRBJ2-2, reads DTGVSQNPRHKITKRGQNVTFRCDPISEHNRLYWYRQTLGQGPEFLTYFQNEAQLEKSRLLSDRFSAERPKGSFSTLEIQRTEQGDSAMYLCASSLRLAGGTGELFFGEGSRLTVL.

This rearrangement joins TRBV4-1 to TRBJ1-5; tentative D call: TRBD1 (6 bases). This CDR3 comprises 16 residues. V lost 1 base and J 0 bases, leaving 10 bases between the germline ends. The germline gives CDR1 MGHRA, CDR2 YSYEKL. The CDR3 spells CASSQGQGNSNQPQHF. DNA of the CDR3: TGCGCCAGCAGCCAAGGCCAGGGGAATAGCAATCAGCCCCAGCATTTT.

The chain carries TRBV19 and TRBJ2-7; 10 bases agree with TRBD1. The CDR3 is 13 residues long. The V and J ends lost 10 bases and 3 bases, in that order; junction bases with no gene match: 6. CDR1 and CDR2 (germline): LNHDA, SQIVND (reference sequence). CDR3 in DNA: TGTGCCACTCAGCGGACAGGGGGCTACGAGCAGTACTTC. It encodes CATQRTGGYEQYF.

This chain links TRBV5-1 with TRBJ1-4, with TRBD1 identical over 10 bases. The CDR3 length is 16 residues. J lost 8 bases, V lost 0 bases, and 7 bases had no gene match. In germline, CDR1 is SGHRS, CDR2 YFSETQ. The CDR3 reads CASSLAGTGAIEKLFF. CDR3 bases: TGCGCCAGCAGCTTGGCCGGGACAGGGGCTATCGAAAAACTGTTTTTT. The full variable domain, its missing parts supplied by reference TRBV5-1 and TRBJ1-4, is KAGVTQTPRYLIKTRGQQVTLSCSPISGHRSVSWYQQTPGQGLQFLFEYFSETQRNKGNFPGRFSGRQFSNSRSEMNVSTLELGDSALYLCASSLAGTGAIEKLFFGSGTQLSVL.

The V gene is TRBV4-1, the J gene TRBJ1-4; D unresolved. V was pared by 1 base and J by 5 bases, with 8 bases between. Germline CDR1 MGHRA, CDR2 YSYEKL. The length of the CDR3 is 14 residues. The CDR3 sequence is CASSQGFTNEKLFF. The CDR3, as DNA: TGCGCCAGCAGCCAAGGATTTACAAATGAAAAACTGTTTTTT.